A single sample is the source of the 8 T cell receptor beta chains below, sequenced in a study of cytomegalovirus exposure and HLA in healthy donors. PCR primers comprised 60 Vbeta and 13 Jbeta primers. Sequenced by immunoSEQ multiplex PCR; TCRdb stores in-frame clones only, minus some. The data contain under 250,000 clones, around 85% of them singletons. Sequences were obtained from PBMCs. These receptors were obtained from a human donor in good health.

The genes are TRBV4-3 and TRBJ2-3; D possibly corresponds to TRBD2 (6 bases). The length of the CDR3 is 16 residues. Germline-derived CDR1 and CDR2 are LGHNA and YSLEER. V was shortened by 0 bases and J by 2 bases, with 12 bases between the two germline ends. CDR3 region: CASSQDSGSYTDTQYF. CDR3 nucleotides: TGCGCCAGCAGCCAAGATTCCGGGAGTTACACAGATACGCAGTATTTT.

CDR3 nucleotide sequence: TGTGCCAGCAGCCGAGGACTAGCGGGAGGGCCCTACGAGCAGTTCTTC. Protein: CASSRGLAGGPYEQFF. The chain has TRBV5-8 and TRBJ2-1; 15 bases agree with TRBD2. The length of the CDR3 is 16 residues. The germline gives CDR1 SGHTS, CDR2 YDEGEE. Trimming removed 4 bases from V and 10 bases from J; junction bases left unmatched: 9.

The J gene is TRBJ2-1, the V gene TRBV27; tentative D call: TRBD1 (5 bases). Germline loops: CDR1 MNHEY, CDR2 SMNVEV (reference sequence). The V gene lost 1 base and the J gene lost 4 bases, with 14 bases spanning the gap. CDR3 length equals 16 residues. CDR3 DNA sequence: TGTGCCAGCAGTTTATTCCCAGGGAAGCCTTACAATGAGCAGTTCTTC. Translation gives CASSLFPGKPYNEQFF.

CDR3 sequence: CASSQDKGGEQYF. The CDR3 region has the DNA TGTGCCAGCAGCCAAGATAAAGGCGGCGAGCAGTACTTC. This chain uses TRBV4-2 with TRBJ2-7; no clear D gene. CDR3 length: 13 residues. Germline CDR1 LGHNA, CDR2 YNFKEQ. The V end lost 0 bases, the J end lost 6 bases, and 9 bases lay between the germline ends.

This clone was observed once. The chain links TRBV10-2 to TRBJ2-7, with a tentative D call TRBD1 (6 bases). Per germline, CDR1 WSHSY and CDR2 SAAADI. The V end was cut by 7 bases, the J end by 0 bases, with 10 bases between. The CDR3 consists of 13 residues. The CDR3: CASKGHSSYEQYF. In nucleotides, the CDR3 is TGCGCCAGCAAGGGACACAGCTCCTACGAGCAGTACTTC.

The chain is built from TRBV5-4 and TRBJ1-1; 9 positions agree with TRBD1. CDR1 is SGHNT, CDR2 YYREEE, per germline (reference sequence). The CDR3 is 17 residues long. The V segment lost 4 bases and the J segment 5 bases; nucleotides outside the gene matches: 15. The CDR3 here is CASSTPSGDRVITEAFF. The CDR3 DNA reads as TGTGCCAGCAGCACTCCCTCAGGGGACAGGGTTATAACTGAAGCTTTCTTT.

The V and J genes are TRBV5-4 and TRBJ1-1; D may be TRBD1 (5 bases). CDR1 and CDR2 (germline): SGHNT, YYREEE (reference sequence). The CDR3 has 12 amino acids. V lost 4 bases and J 3 bases, leaving 7 bases between the germline ends. Here the CDR3 reads CASSLQDTEAFF. DNA of the CDR3: TGTGCCAGCAGCCTACAGGACACTGAAGCTTTCTTT.

This sequence joins TRBV10-3 and TRBJ2-1; 10 bases are shared with TRBD1. With 8 bases clipped from V and 5 bases from J, the junction kept 9 bases outside the gene matches. Germline values: CDR1 ENHRY, CDR2 SYGVKD. The CDR3 consists of 15 residues. Here the CDR3 reads CAILSTGTGDNEQFF. The DNA for the CDR3 is TGTGCCATCCTTTCGACCGGGACAGGGGACAATGAGCAGTTCTTC.